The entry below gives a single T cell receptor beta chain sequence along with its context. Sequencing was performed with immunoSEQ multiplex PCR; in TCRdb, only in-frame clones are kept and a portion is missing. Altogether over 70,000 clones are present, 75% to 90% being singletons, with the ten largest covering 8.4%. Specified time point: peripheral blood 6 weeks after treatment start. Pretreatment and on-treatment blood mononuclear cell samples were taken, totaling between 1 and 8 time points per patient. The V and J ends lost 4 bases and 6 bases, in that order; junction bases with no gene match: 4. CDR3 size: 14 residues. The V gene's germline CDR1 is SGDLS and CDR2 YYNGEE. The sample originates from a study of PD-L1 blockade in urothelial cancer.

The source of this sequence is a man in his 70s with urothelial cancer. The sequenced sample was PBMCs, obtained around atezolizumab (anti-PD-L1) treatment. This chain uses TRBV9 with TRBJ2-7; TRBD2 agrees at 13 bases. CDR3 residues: CASSSGLAGVEQYF. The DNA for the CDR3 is TGTGCCAGCAGCTCAGGACTAGCGGGAGTCGAGCAGTACTTC.